This entry lists 16 T cell receptor beta chains sequenced from one sample in a study of blood T cells in healthy people across ages. Then a second PCR, running about 6 to 11 cycles, was carried out with a sample-barcoded 5' primer and a J-beta primer mix. TCRdb reanalysed the 5' RACE reads using MiXCR and keeps one entry per CDR3 protein. The sample lists fewer than 2,000,000 distinct CDR3 sequences; approximately 32% were seen once. Sequenced material: blood. All receptors come from a woman younger than 45 in good health.

On this clonotype: A read error may produce the germline difference seen at one junction end. This chain connects TRBV9 to TRBJ1-6, with no clear D. This CDR3 is 15 amino acids long. Germline CDR1 SGDLS, CDR2 YYNGEE. The CDR3 loop reads CASSPGRGYNPPLHF. As DNA, the CDR3 is TGTGCCAGCAGCCCAGGTCGCGGTTATAATCCACCCCTCCACTTT. Full variable domain (outside the CDR3, taken from reference TRBV9 and TRBJ1-6): DSGVTQTPKHLITATGQRVTLRCSPRSGDLSVYWYQQSLDQGLQFLIQYYNGEERAKGNILERFSAQQFPDLHSELNLSSLELGDSALYFCASSPGRGYNPPLHFGNGTRLTVT.

This chain connects TRBV20-1 to TRBJ2-1, with D perhaps matching TRBD2 (6 bases). CDR3 length equals 15 residues. Trimming left V 3 bases short and J 6 bases short, with 18 bases between. Per germline, CDR1 DFQATT and CDR2 SNEGSKA (reference sequence). Here the CDR3 reads CSARVFGRGGNEQFF. CDR3 in DNA: TGCAGTGCTAGGGTGTTTGGCCGGGGAGGCAATGAGCAGTTCTTC.

This clonotype has just a few counts. CDR3 sequence reads: CSVEAWGLGYTF. The CDR3 bases are TGCAGCGTTGAAGCTTGGGGGCTTGGCTACACCTTC. The chain combines TRBV29-1 with TRBJ1-2, with D maybe TRBD1 (6 bases). V was trimmed by 1 base and J by 7 bases, leaving 10 bases between them. This CDR3 is 12 amino acids long. Germline CDR1 and CDR2: SQVTM and ANQGSEA.

The V and J genes are TRBV12-3 or TRBV12-4 and TRBJ1-5, with D possibly being TRBD1 (6 bases). V lost 6 bases and J 9 bases, leaving 15 bases between the germline ends. The CDR3 is 13 residues long. The CDR3 region has the DNA TGTGCCAGCAGACGGATAGGGGGGGGGCCCCAGCATTTT. Its translation is CASRRIGGGPQHF.

The V call is TRBV29-1, the J call TRBJ2-7; D remains unclear. Germline V CDR1 and CDR2: SQVTM, ANQGSEA. Trimming removed 5 bases from V and 2 bases from J, with 13 bases in between. The length of the CDR3 is 13 residues. This chain's CDR3 is CSVRAESPYEQYF. Here the CDR3 DNA reads TGCAGCGTTAGGGCAGAAAGCCCCTACGAGCAGTACTTC.

There are a few counts of this clonotype. J is TRBJ2-5 and V is TRBV15; possibly TRBD2 for D (5 bases). CDR1 and CDR2 from the germline V gene are LNHNV and YYDKDF (reference sequence). The V end was cut by 3 bases, the J end by 2 bases, with 10 bases between. This CDR3 comprises 14 residues. The CDR3 DNA follows: TGTGCCACCAGCAGCGGGATACCGCAAGAGACCCAGTACTTC. This encodes CATSSGIPQETQYF.

This clonotype was detected a few times. The CDR3 DNA is TGTGCCAGCAGTGGACAGGCGGCCCGGGAGACCCAGTACTTC. This codes for CASSGQAARETQYF. This rearrangement joins TRBV6-1 to TRBJ2-5; a possible D gene is TRBD1 (6 bases). CDR3 size: 14 residues. Germline CDR1 and CDR2: MNHNS and SASEGT. Trimming cost V 4 bases and J 5 bases, with 14 bases left between them.

A word on this clonotype: A much larger clonotype is one base distant, so this may be a read error. V usage is TRBV11-2 and J usage is TRBJ2-1; D not certain. V was cut by 11 bases and J by 8 bases, with 16 bases left in between. There are 12 residues in the CDR3. The germline CDR1 and CDR2 sequences are SGHAT and FQNNGV. The CDR3 DNA sequence: TGTGCCGGCACCCCAAATGGGTATGAGCAGTTCTTC. Protein product: CAGTPNGYEQFF.

This clonotype came up a few times. The chain has TRBV5-1 and TRBJ2-1, with 7 nucleotides matching TRBD2. Trimming removed 1 base from V and 3 bases from J; junction bases left unmatched: 4. Germline V gene sequence: CDR1 SGHRS, CDR2 YFSETQ. The CDR3 length is 15 residues. The CDR3 DNA sequence: TGCGCCAGCAGCTTGTTTGCGGGGGACTACAATGAGCAGTTCTTC. It yields the protein CASSLFAGDYNEQFF.

This rearrangement joins TRBV7-6 to TRBJ2-5; no firm D call. This CDR3 spans 20 amino acids. In germline, CDR1 is SGHVS, CDR2 FNYEAQ. V lost 1 base and J 3 bases, leaving 27 bases between the germline ends. CDR3 nucleotide sequence: TGTGCCAGCAGCTTAGATCGTGCTAAACCTAGACCTAAAGTTAAAGAGACCCAGTACTTC. Protein sequence: CASSLDRAKPRPKVKETQYF.

The chain links TRBV6-5 to TRBJ2-7, with TRBD1 matching over 10 bases. The germline CDR1 and CDR2 sequences are MNHEY and SVGAGI. The CDR3 sequence is 15 residues long. V lost 6 bases to trimming and J lost 6 bases; unmatched junction nucleotides: 11. This CDR3 is CASSYAGTGVGEQYF. As DNA, the CDR3 is TGTGCCAGCAGCTATGCCGGGACAGGGGTTGGCGAGCAGTACTTC.

There are a few counts of this clonotype. The chain uses TRBV4-1 and TRBJ1-6, with no clear D. This CDR3 is built from 16 residues. Between the trimmed V and J ends, which lost 1 base and 0 bases, there was a span of 7 bases. Per the germline V gene, CDR1 is MGHRA and CDR2 is YSYEKL. CDR3 DNA: TGCGCCAGCAGCCAAGGATGGAGCTCCTATAATTCACCCCTCCACTTT. This encodes CASSQGWSSYNSPLHF.

This clonotype was found many times. CDR3 coding DNA: TGCAGCGGGCGCACAGATACGCAGTATTTT. Its protein is CSGRTDTQYF. V gene TRBV29-1 combines with J gene TRBJ2-3; D is unresolved. Germline V gives CDR1 SQVTM, CDR2 ANQGSEA. The CDR3 has 10 residues. The V end was cut by 7 bases, the J end by 1 base, with 3 bases between.

The rearrangement joins TRBV3-1 to TRBJ1-4; D not certain. The germline gives CDR1 LGHDT, CDR2 YNNKEL (reference sequence). Trimming shortened V by 0 bases and J by 8 bases, and 13 bases separated the two germline ends. The CDR3 has 15 residues. CDR3 DNA: TGTGCCAGCAGCCAAGATGTGAGTGTTCGGGAAAAACTGTTTTTT. This gives the protein CASSQDVSVREKLFF.

V is TRBV5-1 and J is TRBJ2-3, with D perhaps TRBD2 (6 bases). Trimming cost V 0 bases and J 2 bases, with 13 bases left between them. Germline V gives CDR1 SGHRS, CDR2 YFSETQ. The CDR3 length is 16 residues. This chain's CDR3 is CASSLEASVTTDTQYF. CDR3 sequence (DNA): TGCGCCAGCAGCTTGGAGGCTAGCGTGACCACAGATACGCAGTATTTT.

This clonotype occurred a few times. The gene calls are TRBV20-1 and TRBJ2-5, with D maybe TRBD2 (7 bases). Germline CDR1 DFQATT, CDR2 SNEGSKA (reference sequence). The CDR3 runs to 16 residues. Trimming left V 1 base short and J 0 bases short, with 15 bases between. The CDR3 DNA reads as TGCAGTGCTAGAGTAGGGGGGGCGAAGTACCAAGAGACCCAGTACTTC. This encodes CSARVGGAKYQETQYF.